This T cell receptor beta chain was identified in a study of blood T cell repertoires in COVID-19. Across the study: T cells, B-cell-depleted T cells, or PBMCs provided the cDNA or gDNA that served as material.

CDR3 length equals 15 residues. With 1 base removed from V and 7 bases from J, the gap between germline ends came to 17 bases. CDR1 is MDHEN and CDR2 is SYDVKM in the germline V gene. Sequencing used immunoSEQ multiplex PCR; TCRdb keeps in-frame clones, though not all of them. Seen here are 200,000 to 300,000 clones, around 87% observed once, and the top ten hold around 5.1%. Enrollment of patients from Seattle took place during active infection, with longitudinal follow-up. The sequenced sample was peripheral blood. The chain employs TRBV28 and TRBJ2-7, with a weak D call TRBD1 (6 bases). This TCR came from a woman aged 60-70 years with COVID-19, enrolled during active disease. The CDR3 spells CASSLFSRRGGEQYF. The CDR3 DNA sequence: TGTGCCAGCAGTTTATTCTCCCGCAGGGGCGGGGAGCAGTACTTC.